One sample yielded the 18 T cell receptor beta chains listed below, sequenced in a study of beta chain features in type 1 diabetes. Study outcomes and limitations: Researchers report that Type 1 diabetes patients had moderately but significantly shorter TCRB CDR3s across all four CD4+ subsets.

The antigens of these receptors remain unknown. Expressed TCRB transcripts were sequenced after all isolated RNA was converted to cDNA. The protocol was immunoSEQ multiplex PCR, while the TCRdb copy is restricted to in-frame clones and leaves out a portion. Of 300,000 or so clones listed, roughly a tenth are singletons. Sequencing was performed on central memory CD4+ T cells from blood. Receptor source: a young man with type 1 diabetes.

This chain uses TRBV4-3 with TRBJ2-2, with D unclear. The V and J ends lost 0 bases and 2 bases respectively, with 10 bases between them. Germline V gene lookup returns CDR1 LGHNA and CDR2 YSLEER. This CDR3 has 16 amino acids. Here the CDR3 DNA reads TGCGCCAGCAGCCAAGACCGAGCTATCAACACCGGGGAGCTGTTTTTT. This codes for CASSQDRAINTGELFF.

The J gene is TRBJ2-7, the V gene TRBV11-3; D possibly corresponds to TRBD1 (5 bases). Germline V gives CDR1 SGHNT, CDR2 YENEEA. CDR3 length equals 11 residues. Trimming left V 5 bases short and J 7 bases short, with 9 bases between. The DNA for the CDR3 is TGTGCCAGCAGCCCTCGGACAGAGCAGTACTTC. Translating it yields CASSPRTEQYF.

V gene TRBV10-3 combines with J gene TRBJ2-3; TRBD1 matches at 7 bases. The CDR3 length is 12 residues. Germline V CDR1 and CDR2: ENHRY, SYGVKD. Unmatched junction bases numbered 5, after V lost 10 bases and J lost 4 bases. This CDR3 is CASSDRADTQYF. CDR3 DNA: TGTGCCAGCAGCGACAGGGCAGATACGCAGTATTTT.

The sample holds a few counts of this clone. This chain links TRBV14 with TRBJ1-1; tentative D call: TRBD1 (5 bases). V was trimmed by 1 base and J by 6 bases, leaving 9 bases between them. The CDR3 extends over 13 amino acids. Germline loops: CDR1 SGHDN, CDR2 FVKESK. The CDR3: CASSQVGVAEAFF. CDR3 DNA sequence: TGTGCCAGCAGCCAAGTGGGGGTGGCTGAAGCTTTCTTT.

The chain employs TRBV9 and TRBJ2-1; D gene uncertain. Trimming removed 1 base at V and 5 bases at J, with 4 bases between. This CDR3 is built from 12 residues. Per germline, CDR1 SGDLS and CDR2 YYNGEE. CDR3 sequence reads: CASSVFDNEQFF. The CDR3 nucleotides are TGTGCCAGCAGCGTATTCGACAATGAGCAGTTCTTC.

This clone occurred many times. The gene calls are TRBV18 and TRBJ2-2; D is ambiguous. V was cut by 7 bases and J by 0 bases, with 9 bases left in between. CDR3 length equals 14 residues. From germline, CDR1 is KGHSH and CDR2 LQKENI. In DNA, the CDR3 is TGTGCCAGCTTCGAATCAGCGAACACCGGGGAGCTGTTTTTT. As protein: CASFESANTGELFF.

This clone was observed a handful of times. The CDR3 bases are TGCAGCGTTAAGGGACAGGGGGGAGAGACCCAGTACTTC. Residues: CSVKGQGGETQYF. The chain joins TRBV29-1 to TRBJ2-5, with 11 bases lining up with TRBD1. Germline V gene lookup returns CDR1 SQVTM and CDR2 ANQGSEA. CDR3 length: 13 residues. V gave up 5 bases and J gave up 4 bases; unmatched junction bases: 3.

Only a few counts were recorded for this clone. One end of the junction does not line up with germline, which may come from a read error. Here the CDR3 DNA reads TGTGCCATCAGTGAGACCCCGAGCACGAACACCGGGGAGCTGTTTTTT. It translates to CAISETPSTNTGELFF. The chain uses TRBV6-1 and TRBJ2-2, with D unresolved. The germline V gene has CDR1 MNHNS and CDR2 SASEGT. The CDR3 sequence is 16 residues long.

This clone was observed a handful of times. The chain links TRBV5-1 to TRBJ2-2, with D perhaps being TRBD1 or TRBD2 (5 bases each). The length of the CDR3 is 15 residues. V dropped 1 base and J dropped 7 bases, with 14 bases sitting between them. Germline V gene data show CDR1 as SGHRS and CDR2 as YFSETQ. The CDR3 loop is CASSLYLGTDGELFF. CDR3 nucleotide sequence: TGCGCCAGCAGCTTGTACTTGGGGACCGACGGGGAGCTGTTTTTT.

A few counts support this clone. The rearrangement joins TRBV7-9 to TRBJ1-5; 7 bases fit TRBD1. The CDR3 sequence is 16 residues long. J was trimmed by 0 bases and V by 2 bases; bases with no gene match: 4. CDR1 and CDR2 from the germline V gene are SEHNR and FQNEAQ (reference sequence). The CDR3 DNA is TGTGCCAGCAGCTTATCGACAGGGTCTAGCAATCAGCCCCAGCATTTT. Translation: CASSLSTGSSNQPQHF.

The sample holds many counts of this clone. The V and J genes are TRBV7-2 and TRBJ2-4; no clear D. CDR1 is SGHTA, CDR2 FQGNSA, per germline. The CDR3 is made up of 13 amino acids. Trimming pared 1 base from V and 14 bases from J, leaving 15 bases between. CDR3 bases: TGTGCCAGCAGCTTAGACGGCTCGAGCGATGAGTACTTC. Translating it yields CASSLDGSSDEYF.

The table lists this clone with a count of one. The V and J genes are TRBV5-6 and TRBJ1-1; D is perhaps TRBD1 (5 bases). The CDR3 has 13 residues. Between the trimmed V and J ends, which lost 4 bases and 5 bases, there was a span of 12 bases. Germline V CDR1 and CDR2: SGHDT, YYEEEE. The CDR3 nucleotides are TGTGCCAGCAGCCCCATTGGGGGGACTGAAGCTTTCTTT. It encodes CASSPIGGTEAFF.

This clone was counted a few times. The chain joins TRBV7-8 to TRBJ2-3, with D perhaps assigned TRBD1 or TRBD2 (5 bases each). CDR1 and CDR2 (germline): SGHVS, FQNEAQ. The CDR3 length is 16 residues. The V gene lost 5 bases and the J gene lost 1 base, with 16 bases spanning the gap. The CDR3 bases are TGTGCCAGCAGCCCGCTCGAGGGGATAGGCACAGATACGCAGTATTTT. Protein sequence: CASSPLEGIGTDTQYF. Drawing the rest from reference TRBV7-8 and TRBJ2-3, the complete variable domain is GAGVSQSPRYKVAKRGQDVALRCDPISGHVSLFWYQQALGQGPEFLTYFQNEAQLDKSGLPSDRFFAERPEGSVSTLKIQRTQQEDSAVYLCASSPLEGIGTDTQYFGPGTRLTVL.

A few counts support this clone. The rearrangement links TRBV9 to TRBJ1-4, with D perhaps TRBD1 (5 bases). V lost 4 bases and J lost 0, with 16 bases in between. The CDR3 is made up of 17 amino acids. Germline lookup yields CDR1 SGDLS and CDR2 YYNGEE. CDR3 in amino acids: CASSIGTEPPTNEKLFF. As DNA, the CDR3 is TGTGCCAGCAGCATAGGGACGGAACCGCCAACTAATGAAAAACTGTTTTTT.

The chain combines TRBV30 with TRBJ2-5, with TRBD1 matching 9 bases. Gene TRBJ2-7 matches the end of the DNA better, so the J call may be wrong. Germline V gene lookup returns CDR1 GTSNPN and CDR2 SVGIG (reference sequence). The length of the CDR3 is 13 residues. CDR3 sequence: CAWSAGQGYEQYF. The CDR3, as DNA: TGTGCCTGGAGTGCGGGACAGGGATACGAGCAGTACTTC.

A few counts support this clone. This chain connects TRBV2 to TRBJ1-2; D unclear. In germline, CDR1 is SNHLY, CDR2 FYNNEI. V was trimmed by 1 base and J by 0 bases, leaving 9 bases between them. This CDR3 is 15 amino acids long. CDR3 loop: CASSEVGEANYGYTF. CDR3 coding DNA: TGTGCCAGCAGTGAAGTTGGAGAGGCTAACTATGGCTACACCTTC.

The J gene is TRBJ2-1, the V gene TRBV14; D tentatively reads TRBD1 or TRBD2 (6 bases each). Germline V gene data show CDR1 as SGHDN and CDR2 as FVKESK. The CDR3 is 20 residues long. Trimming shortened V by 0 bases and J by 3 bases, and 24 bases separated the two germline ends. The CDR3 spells CASSQEASGGAGRIYNEQFF. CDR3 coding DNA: TGTGCCAGCAGCCAAGAGGCCTCCGGGGGCGCGGGTAGGATCTACAATGAGCAGTTCTTC.

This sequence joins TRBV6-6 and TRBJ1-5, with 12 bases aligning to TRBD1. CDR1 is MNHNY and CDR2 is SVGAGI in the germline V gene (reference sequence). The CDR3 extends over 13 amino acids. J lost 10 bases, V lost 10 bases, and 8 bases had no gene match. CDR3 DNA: TGTGCCACCACCGGGACAGGGGGCCCACCCCAGCATTTT. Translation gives CATTGTGGPPQHF.